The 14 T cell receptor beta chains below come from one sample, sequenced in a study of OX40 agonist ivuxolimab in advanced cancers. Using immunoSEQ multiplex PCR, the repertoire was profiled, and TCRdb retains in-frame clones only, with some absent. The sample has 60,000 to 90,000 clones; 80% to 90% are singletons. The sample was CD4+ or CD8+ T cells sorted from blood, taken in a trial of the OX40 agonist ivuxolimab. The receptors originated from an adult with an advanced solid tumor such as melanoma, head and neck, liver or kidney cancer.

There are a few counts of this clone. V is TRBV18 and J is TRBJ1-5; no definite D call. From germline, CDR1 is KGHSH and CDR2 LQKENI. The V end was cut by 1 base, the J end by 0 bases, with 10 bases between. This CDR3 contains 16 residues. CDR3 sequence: CASSPLPPDSNQPQHF. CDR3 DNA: TGTGCCAGCTCACCACTCCCCCCCGATAGCAATCAGCCCCAGCATTTT.

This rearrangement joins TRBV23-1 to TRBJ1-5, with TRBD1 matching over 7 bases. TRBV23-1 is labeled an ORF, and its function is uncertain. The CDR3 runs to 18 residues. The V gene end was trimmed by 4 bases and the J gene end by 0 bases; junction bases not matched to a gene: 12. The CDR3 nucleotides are TGCGCCAGCAGTCTCCTACCGGGACAGCCCCTTAGCAATCAGCCCCAGCATTTT. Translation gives CASSLLPGQPLSNQPQHF.

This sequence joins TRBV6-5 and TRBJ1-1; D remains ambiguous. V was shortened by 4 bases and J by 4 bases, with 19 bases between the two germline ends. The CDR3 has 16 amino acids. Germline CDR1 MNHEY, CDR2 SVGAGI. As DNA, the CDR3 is TGTGCCAGCAGTTCCATTGGACGCCCAGGATCCACTGAAGCTTTCTTT. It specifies CASSSIGRPGSTEAFF.

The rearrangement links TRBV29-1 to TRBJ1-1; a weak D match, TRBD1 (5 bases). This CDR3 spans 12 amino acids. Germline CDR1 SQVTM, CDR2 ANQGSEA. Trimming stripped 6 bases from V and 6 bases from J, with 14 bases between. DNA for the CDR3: TGCAGCGTGTGGGGACGGAGGCCTGAAGCTTTCTTT. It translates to CSVWGRRPEAFF.

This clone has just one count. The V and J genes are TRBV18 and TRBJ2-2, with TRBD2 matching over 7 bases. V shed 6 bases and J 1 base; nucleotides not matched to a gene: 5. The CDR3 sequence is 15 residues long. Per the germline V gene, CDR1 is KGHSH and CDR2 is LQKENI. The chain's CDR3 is CASSPWEGNTGELFF. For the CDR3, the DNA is TGTGCCAGCTCCCCTTGGGAGGGGAACACCGGGGAGCTGTTTTTT.

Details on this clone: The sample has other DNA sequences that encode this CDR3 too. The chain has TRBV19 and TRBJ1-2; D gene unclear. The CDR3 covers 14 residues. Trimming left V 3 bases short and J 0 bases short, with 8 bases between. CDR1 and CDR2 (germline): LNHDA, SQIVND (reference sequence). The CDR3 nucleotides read TGTGCCAGTAGTATCACCGCAGCTAACTATGGCTACACCTTC. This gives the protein CASSITAANYGYTF.

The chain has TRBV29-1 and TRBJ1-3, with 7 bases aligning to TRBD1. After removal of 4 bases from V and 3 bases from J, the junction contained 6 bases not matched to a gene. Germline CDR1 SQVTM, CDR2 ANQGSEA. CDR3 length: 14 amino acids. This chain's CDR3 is CSVAGTAFGNTIYF. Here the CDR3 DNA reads TGCAGCGTTGCTGGGACAGCCTTTGGAAACACCATATATTTT.

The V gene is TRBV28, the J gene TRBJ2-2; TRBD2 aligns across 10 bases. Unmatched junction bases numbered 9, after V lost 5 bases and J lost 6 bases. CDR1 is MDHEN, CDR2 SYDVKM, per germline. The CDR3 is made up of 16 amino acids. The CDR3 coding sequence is TGTGCCAGCAGTACAACGGGACTAGCGTTGGCCGGGGAGCTGTTTTTT. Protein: CASSTTGLALAGELFF. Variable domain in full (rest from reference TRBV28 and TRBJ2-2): DVKVTQSSRYLVKRTGEKVFLECVQDMDHENMFWYRQDPGLGLRLIYFSYDVKMKEKGDIPEGYSVSREKKERFSLILESASTNQTSMYLCASSTTGLALAGELFFGEGSRLTVL.

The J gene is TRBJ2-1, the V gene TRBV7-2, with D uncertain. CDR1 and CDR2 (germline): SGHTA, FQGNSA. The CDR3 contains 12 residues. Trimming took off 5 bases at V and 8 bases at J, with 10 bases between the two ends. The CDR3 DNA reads TGTGCCAGCAGCCCAGTGCGCGATGAGCAGTTCTTC. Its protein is CASSPVRDEQFF.

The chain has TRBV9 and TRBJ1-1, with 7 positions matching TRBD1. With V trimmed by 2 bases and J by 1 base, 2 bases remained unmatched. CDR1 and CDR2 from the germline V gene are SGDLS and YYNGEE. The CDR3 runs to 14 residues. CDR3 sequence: CASSVRDRNTEAFF. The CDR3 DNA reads TGTGCCAGCAGCGTTAGGGACAGGAACACTGAAGCTTTCTTT.

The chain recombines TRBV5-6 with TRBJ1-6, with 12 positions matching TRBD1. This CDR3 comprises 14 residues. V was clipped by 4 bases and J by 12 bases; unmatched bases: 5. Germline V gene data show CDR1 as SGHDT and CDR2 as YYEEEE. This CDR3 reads CASSRDRGRVPLHF. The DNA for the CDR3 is TGTGCCAGCAGCCGGGACAGGGGGCGAGTACCCCTCCACTTT.

The CDR3 DNA is TGTGCCAGCAGCCGTAACGGGGACGGGGAGCTGTTTTTT. This gives the protein CASSRNGDGELFF. The rearrangement uses TRBV11-2 and TRBJ2-2; TRBD2 might be the D (5 bases). Germline CDR1 and CDR2: SGHAT and FQNNGV. The CDR3 contains 13 residues. V was shortened by 5 bases and J by 7 bases, with 11 bases between the two germline ends.

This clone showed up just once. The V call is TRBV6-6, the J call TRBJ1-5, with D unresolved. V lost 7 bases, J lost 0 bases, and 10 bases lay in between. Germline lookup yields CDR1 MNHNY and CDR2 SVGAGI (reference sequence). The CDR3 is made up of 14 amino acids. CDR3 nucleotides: TGTGCCAGCACTTCCGGGAATAGCAATCAGCCCCAGCATTTT. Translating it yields CASTSGNSNQPQHF.

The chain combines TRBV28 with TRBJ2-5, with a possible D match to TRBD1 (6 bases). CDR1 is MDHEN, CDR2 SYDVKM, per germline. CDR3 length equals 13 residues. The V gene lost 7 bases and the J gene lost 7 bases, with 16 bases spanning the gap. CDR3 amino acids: CASTIKQGGTQYF. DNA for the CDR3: TGTGCCAGCACCATAAAACAGGGTGGGACCCAGTACTTC.